The rows below give T cell receptor beta chains drawn from one sample of a study of PD-1 blockade in classical Hodgkin lymphoma. The data were produced by immunoSEQ multiplex PCR, yet TCRdb's version contains in-frame clones alone and is incomplete. The sample yields tens of thousands of clones, 80% seen once. The material sequenced was peripheral blood mononuclear cells (PBMCs), taken before the fourth cycle of nivolumab. The receptors shown here come from a human donor with classical Hodgkin lymphoma. Both conserved end residues are part of each CDR3. D genes are given only for firm matches. Some rows mark clone size as missing; the rest say once, few, many or name a class of expanded clone.

V: TRBV5-1; J: TRBJ1-1; D: TRBD1; size: NA; DNA: TGCGCCAGCAGCCTTGGACAGGACACTGAAGCTTTCTTT; CDR3: CASSLGQDTEAFF
V: TRBV5-6; J: TRBJ2-3; D: NA; size: NA; DNA: TGTGCCAGCAGCTTGGAACCTGAGACGTACCTCACAGATACGCAGTATTTT; CDR3: CASSLEPETYLTDTQYF
V: TRBV5-1; J: TRBJ1-1; D: NA; size: few; DNA: TGCGCCAGCAGCCAGACCTGGCTGGCTGAAGCTTTCTTT; CDR3: CASSQTWLAEAFF
V: TRBV19; J: TRBJ2-3; D: NA; size: NA; DNA: TGTGCTTCTTCCAACACAGATACGCAGTATTTT; CDR3: CASSNTDTQYF
V: TRBV7-8; J: TRBJ2-7; D: TRBD2; size: NA; DNA: TGTGCCAGCAGCTTACTAGCGGGAGCCTACGAGCAGTACTTC; CDR3: CASSLLAGAYEQYF
V: TRBV7-2; J: TRBJ1-3; D: NA; size: few; DNA: TGTGCCAGCAGCTCAGACAGGATTAGCTCTGGAAACACCATATATTTT; CDR3: CASSSDRISSGNTIYF
V: TRBV7-6; J: TRBJ2-6; D: NA; size: few; DNA: TGTGCCAGCAGCCCAGTGACAGCGGACTCTGGGGCCAACGTCCTGACTTTC; CDR3: CASSPVTADSGANVLTF
V: TRBV11-2; J: TRBJ2-5; D: TRBD2; size: NA; DNA: TGTGCCAGCAGCTTATTAGCGGGGGGTGTGGAGACCCAGTACTTC; CDR3: CASSLLAGGVETQYF
V: TRBV6-5; J: TRBJ2-1; D: TRBD2; size: NA; DNA: TGTGCCAGCACCAAACTAGCGGCATTGGTCAATGAGCAGTTCTTC; CDR3: CASTKLAALVNEQFF
V: TRBV7-9; J: TRBJ2-3; D: NA; size: NA; DNA: TGTGCCAGCAGCTTAGACCCTAGCACAGATACGCAGTATTTT; CDR3: CASSLDPSTDTQYF
V: TRBV7-9; J: TRBJ1-1; D: NA; size: NA; DNA: TGTGCCAGCTCCCTTGGGTACACTGAAGCTTTCTTT; CDR3: CASSLGYTEAFF
V: TRBV28; J: TRBJ1-2; D: NA; size: NA; DNA: TGTGCCAGCAGTGTCCAGATTAACTATGGCTACACCTTC; CDR3: CASSVQINYGYTF
V: TRBV7-2; J: TRBJ2-7; D: NA; size: NA; DNA: TGTGCCAGCAGCTTAGTGGGCTCCCCCTCCTACGAGCAGTACTTC; CDR3: CASSLVGSPSYEQYF
V: TRBV4-1; J: TRBJ1-5; D: NA; size: NA; DNA: TGCGCCAGCAGCCAAGGGGCAGGGCGGCGCCAGCCCCAGCATTTT; CDR3: CASSQGAGRRQPQHF
V: TRBV5-4; J: TRBJ2-7; D: TRBD1; size: NA; DNA: TGTGCCAGCAGCTTGGCAGGGGGCAACTCCTACGAGCAGTACTTC; CDR3: CASSLAGGNSYEQYF
V: TRBV27; J: TRBJ2-1; D: TRBD2; size: NA; DNA: TGTGCCAGCAGACACCAATCATCGGGGGGGCATTACAATGAGCAGTTCTTC; CDR3: CASRHQSSGGHYNEQFF
V: TRBV18; J: TRBJ1-3; D: TRBD1; size: NA; DNA: TGTGCCAGCTCACGGACAGGGGACTCTGGAAACACCATATATTTT; CDR3: CASSRTGDSGNTIYF
V: TRBV6-5; J: TRBJ1-3; D: TRBD1; size: NA; DNA: TGTGCCAGCAGTTTCGGACAGGGGGACTCTGGAAACACCATATATTTT; CDR3: CASSFGQGDSGNTIYF
V: TRBV4-1; J: TRBJ1-1; D: NA; size: NA; DNA: TGCGCCAGCAGCCAAGAAATGAACACTGAAGCTTTCTTT; CDR3: CASSQEMNTEAFF
V: TRBV6-5; J: TRBJ2-2; D: NA; size: NA; DNA: TGTGCCAGCAGTTACTCGTCACGTACCGCCGGGGAGCTGTTTTTT; CDR3: CASSYSSRTAGELFF
V: TRBV7-9; J: TRBJ2-3; D: NA; size: NA; DNA: TGTGCCAGCAGCTTAATGGTTGGGGATACGCAGTATTTT; CDR3: CASSLMVGDTQYF
V: TRBV11-2; J: TRBJ2-7; D: NA; size: NA; DNA: TGTGCCAGCAGGTCCACAGGGTCCTACGAGCAGTACTTC; CDR3: CASRSTGSYEQYF
V: TRBV10-3; J: TRBJ2-7; D: TRBD1; size: NA; DNA: TGTGCCATCAGAGAAGGGACAGGGAGGGGCGAGCAGTACTTC; CDR3: CAIREGTGRGEQYF
V: TRBV11-1; J: TRBJ2-7; D: NA; size: NA; DNA: TGTGCCAGCAGCTTATACACTACCTACGAGCAGTACTTC; CDR3: CASSLYTTYEQYF
V: TRBV6-1; J: TRBJ2-5; D: TRBD2; size: NA; DNA: TGTGCCAGCAGTCGAGCGGGGGGACCGGAAGAGACCCAGTACTTC; CDR3: CASSRAGGPEETQYF
V: TRBV5-6; J: TRBJ2-5; D: NA; size: NA; DNA: TGTGCCAGCAGCTTGGTAGGGGGAGGGGAGACCCAGTACTTC; CDR3: CASSLVGGGETQYF
V: TRBV2; J: TRBJ1-1; D: NA; size: NA; DNA: TGTGCCAGCACTGTTCCGGGCGACACTGAAGCTTTCTTT; CDR3: CASTVPGDTEAFF
V: TRBV4-1; J: TRBJ1-2; D: NA; size: NA; DNA: TGCGCCAGCAGCCACCCACAGGGTAACTATGGCTACACCTTC; CDR3: CASSHPQGNYGYTF
V: TRBV6-6; J: TRBJ1-2; D: NA; size: once; DNA: TGTGCCAGCAGTTACGATTCAGGGAAGGATGGCTACACCTTC; CDR3: CASSYDSGKDGYTF
V: TRBV27; J: TRBJ1-2; D: TRBD1; size: NA; DNA: TGTGCCAGCAGTATCCCAGGGGGCGCGGGCTACACCTTC; CDR3: CASSIPGGAGYTF
V: TRBV5-6; J: TRBJ2-3; D: NA; size: once; DNA: TGTGCCAGCAGCTTAGGCCCTATCACAGATACGCAGTATTTT; CDR3: CASSLGPITDTQYF
V: TRBV16; J: TRBJ2-2; D: NA; size: NA; DNA: TGTGCCAGCAGCCACTCGAACACCGGGGAGCTGTTTTTT; CDR3: CASSHSNTGELFF
V: TRBV5-1; J: TRBJ2-1; D: TRBD2; size: NA; DNA: TGCGCCAGCAGCGCGGGACTAGCGACCTCCTACAATGAGCAGTTCTTC; CDR3: CASSAGLATSYNEQFF
V: TRBV6-6; J: TRBJ2-1; D: NA; size: NA; DNA: TGTGCCAGCCGAGGGGAAAGCTCCTACAATGAGCAGTTCTTC; CDR3: CASRGESSYNEQFF
V: TRBV14; J: TRBJ1-1; D: NA; size: NA; DNA: TGTGCCAGCAGCGTTATGGCGGGGGGCACTGAAGCTTTCTTT; CDR3: CASSVMAGGTEAFF
V: TRBV9; J: TRBJ1-1; D: NA; size: NA; DNA: TGTGCCAGCAGCGTAAGCTGGAACACTGAAGCTTTCTTT; CDR3: CASSVSWNTEAFF
V: TRBV19; J: TRBJ1-2; D: TRBD1; size: medium-sized; DNA: TGTGCCAGTAGTACCCGGACAGGGGGCGGCTACACCTTC; CDR3: CASSTRTGGGYTF
V: TRBV7-2; J: TRBJ2-3; D: NA; size: NA; DNA: TGTGCCAGCAGCCTCCAGGGGACCACAGATACGCAGTATTTT; CDR3: CASSLQGTTDTQYF